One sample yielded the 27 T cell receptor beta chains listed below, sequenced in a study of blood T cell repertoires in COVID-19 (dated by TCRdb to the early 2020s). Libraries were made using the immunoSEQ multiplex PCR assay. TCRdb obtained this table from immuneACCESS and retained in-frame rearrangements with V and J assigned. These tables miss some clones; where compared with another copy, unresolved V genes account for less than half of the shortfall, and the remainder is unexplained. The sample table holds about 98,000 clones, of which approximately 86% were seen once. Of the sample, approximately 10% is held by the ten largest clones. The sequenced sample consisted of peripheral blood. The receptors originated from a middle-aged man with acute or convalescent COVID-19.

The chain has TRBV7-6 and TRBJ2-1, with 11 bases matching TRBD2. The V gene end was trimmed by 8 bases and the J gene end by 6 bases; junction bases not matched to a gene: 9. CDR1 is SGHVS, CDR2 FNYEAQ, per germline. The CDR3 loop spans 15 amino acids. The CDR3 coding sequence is TGTGCCAGCTCCCTGGGGCTAGCGGGAGGCAATGAGCAGTTCTTC. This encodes CASSLGLAGGNEQFF.

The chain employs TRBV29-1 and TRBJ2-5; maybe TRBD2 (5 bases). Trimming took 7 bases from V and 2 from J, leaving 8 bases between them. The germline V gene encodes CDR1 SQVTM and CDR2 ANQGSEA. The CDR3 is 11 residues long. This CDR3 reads CSGGPQETQYF. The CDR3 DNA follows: TGCAGCGGAGGGCCTCAAGAGACCCAGTACTTC.

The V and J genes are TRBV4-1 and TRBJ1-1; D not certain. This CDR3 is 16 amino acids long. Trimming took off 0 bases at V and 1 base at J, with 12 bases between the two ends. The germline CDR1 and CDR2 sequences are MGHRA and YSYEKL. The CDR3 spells CASSQDSGTGNTEAFF. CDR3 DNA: TGCGCCAGCAGCCAAGATTCTGGAACGGGGAACACTGAAGCTTTCTTT.

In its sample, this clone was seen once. The CDR3 DNA follows: TGTGCCACGCACAGGGCGGCTACGAACACTGAAGCTTTCTTT. Encoded protein: CATHRAATNTEAFF. V is TRBV2 and J is TRBJ1-1; D perhaps matches TRBD1 (6 bases). Per germline, CDR1 SNHLY and CDR2 FYNNEI. The CDR3 sequence is 14 residues long. Deletions cut 10 bases from V and 1 base from J, with 16 bases between.

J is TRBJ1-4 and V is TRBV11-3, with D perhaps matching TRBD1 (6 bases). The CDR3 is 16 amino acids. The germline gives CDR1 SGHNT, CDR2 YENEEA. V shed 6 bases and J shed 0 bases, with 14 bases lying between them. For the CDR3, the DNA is TGTGCCAGCAGTTCGACAGGTCGTACAACTAATGAAAAACTGTTTTTT. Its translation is CASSSTGRTTNEKLFF.

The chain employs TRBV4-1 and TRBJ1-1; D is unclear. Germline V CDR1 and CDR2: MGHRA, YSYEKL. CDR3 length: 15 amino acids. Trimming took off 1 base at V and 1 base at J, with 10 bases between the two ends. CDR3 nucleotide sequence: TGCGCCAGCAGCCAAGTCGGCAGGCGGAACACTGAAGCTTTCTTT. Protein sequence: CASSQVGRRNTEAFF.

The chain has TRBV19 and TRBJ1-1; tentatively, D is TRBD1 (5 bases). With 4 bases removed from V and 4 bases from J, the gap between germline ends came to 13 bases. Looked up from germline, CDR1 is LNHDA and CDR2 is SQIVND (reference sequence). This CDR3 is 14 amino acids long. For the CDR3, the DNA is TGTGCCAGTAGTACACAGGACCTGAGCACTGAAGCTTTCTTT. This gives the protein CASSTQDLSTEAFF.

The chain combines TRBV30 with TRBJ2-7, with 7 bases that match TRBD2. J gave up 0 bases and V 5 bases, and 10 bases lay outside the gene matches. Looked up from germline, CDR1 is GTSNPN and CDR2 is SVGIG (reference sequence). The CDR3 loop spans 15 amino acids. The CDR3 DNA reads TGTGCCTGGGAATTTGGGGGGGGTGGCTCCTACGAGCAGTACTTC. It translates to CAWEFGGGGSYEQYF. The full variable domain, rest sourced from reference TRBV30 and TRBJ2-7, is SQTIHQWPATLVQPVGSPLSLECTVEGTSNPNLYWYRQAAGRGLQLLFYSVGIGQISSEVPQNLSASRPQDRQFILSSKKLLLSDSGFYLCAWEFGGGGSYEQYFGPGTRLTVT.

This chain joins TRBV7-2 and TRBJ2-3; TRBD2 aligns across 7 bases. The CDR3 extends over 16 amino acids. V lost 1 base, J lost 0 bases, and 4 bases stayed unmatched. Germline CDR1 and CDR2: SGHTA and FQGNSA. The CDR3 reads CASSLEGTISTDTQYF. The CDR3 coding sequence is TGTGCCAGCAGCTTAGAGGGGACTATAAGCACAGATACGCAGTATTTT. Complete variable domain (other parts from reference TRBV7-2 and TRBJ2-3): GAGVSQSPSNKVTEKGKDVELRCDPISGHTALYWYRQSLGQGLEFLIYFQGNSAPDKSGLPSDRFSAERTGGSVSTLTIQRTQQEDSAVYLCASSLEGTISTDTQYFGPGTRLTVL.

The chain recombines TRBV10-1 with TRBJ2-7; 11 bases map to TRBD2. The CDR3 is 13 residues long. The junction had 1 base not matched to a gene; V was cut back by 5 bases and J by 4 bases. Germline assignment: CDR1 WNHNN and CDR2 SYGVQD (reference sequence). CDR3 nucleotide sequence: TGCGCCAGCAGTTTAGCGGGAGGGTACGAGCAGTACTTC. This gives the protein CASSLAGGYEQYF.

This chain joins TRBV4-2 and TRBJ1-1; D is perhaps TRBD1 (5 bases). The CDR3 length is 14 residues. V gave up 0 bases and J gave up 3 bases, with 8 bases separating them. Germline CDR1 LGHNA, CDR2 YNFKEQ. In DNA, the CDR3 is TGTGCCAGCAGCCAAGATTCGACAGACACTGAAGCTTTCTTT. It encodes CASSQDSTDTEAFF.

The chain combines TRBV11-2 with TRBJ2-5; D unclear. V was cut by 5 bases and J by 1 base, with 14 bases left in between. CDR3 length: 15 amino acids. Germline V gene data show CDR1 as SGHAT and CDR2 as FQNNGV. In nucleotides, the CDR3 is TGTGCCAGCAGCCACGAAGGCTACAGCCAAGAGACCCAGTACTTC. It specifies CASSHEGYSQETQYF.

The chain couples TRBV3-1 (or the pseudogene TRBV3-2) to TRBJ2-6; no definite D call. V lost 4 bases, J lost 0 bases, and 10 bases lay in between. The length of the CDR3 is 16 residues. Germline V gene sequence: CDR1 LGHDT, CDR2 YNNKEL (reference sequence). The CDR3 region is CASSPTSPSGANVLTF. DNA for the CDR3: TGTGCCAGCAGCCCTACTTCCCCCTCTGGGGCCAACGTCCTGACTTTC.

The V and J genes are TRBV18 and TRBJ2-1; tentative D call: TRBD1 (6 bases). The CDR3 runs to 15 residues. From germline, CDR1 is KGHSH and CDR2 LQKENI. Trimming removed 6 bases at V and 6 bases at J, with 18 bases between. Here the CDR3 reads CASSLQGFPVNEQFF. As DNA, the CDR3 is TGTGCCAGCTCGCTACAGGGTTTCCCGGTCAATGAGCAGTTCTTC.

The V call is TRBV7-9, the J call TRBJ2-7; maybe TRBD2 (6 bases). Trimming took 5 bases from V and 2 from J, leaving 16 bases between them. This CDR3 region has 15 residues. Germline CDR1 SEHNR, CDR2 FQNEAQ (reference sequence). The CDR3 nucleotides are TGTGCCAGCAGCCTCAACGGGGGACCGACCTACGAGCAGTACTTC. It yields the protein CASSLNGGPTYEQYF. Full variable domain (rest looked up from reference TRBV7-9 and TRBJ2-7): DTGVSQNPRHKITKRGQNVTFRCDPISEHNRLYWYRQTLGQGPEFLTYFQNEAQLEKSRLLSDRFSAERPKGSFSTLEIQRTEQGDSAMYLCASSLNGGPTYEQYFGPGTRLTVT.

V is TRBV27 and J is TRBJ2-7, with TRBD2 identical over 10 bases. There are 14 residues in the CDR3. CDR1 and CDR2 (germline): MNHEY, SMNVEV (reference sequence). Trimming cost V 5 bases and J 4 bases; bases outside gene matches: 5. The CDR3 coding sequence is TGTGCCAGCAGTCGTAGCGGGAGGACTTACGAGCAGTACTTC. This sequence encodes CASSRSGRTYEQYF.

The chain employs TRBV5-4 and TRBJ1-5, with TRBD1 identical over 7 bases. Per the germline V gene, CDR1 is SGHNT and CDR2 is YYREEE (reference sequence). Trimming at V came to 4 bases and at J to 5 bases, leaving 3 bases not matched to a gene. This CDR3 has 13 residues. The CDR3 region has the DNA TGTGCCAGCAGCGCAGACAGGGATCAGCCCCAGCATTTT. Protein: CASSADRDQPQHF.

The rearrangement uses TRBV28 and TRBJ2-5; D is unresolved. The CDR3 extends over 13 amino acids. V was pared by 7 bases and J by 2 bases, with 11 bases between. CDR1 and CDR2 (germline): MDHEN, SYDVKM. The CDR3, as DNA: TGTGCCAGCACCCCCCCTAGTCAAGAGACCCAGTACTTC. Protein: CASTPPSQETQYF.

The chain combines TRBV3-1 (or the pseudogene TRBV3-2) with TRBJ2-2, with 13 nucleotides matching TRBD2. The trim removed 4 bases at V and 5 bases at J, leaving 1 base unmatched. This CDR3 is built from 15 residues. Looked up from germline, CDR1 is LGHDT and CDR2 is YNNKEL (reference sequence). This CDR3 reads CASSRGLAGTGELFF. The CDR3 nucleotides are TGTGCCAGCAGCCGGGGACTAGCGGGAACCGGGGAGCTGTTTTTT.

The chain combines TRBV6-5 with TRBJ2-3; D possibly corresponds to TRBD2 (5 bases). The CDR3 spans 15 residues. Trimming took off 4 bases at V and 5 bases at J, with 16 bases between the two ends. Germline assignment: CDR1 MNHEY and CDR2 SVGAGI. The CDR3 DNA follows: TGTGCCAGCAGTTCCCGTAGCGCGGGTGAAGATACGCAGTATTTT. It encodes CASSSRSAGEDTQYF.

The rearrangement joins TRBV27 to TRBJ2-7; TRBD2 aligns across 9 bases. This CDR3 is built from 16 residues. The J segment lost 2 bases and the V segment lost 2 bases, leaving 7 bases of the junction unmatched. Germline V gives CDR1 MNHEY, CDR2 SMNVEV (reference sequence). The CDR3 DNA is TGTGCCAGCAGTTTAATACAGCCTAGCGGGACCTACGAGCAGTACTTC. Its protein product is CASSLIQPSGTYEQYF.

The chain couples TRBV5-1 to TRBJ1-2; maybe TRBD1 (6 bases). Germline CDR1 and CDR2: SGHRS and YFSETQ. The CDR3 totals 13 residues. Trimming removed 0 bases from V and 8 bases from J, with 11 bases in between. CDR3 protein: CASSLVGAKGYTF. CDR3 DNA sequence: TGCGCCAGCAGCTTGGTGGGGGCCAAAGGCTACACCTTC.

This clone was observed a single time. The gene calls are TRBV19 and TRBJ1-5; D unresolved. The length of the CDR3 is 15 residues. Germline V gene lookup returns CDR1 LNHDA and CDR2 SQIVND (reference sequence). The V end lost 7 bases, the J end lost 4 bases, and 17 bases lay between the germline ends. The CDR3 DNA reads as TGTGCCAGTAACTCACTGTCGGGCGGGAATCAGCCCCAGCATTTT. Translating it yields CASNSLSGGNQPQHF.

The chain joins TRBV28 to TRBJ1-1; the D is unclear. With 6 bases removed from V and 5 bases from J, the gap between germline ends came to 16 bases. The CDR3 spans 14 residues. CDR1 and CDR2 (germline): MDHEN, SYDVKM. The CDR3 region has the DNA TGTGCCAGCAGCCTAACGGGGAGGAGGACTGAAGCTTTCTTT. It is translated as CASSLTGRRTEAFF.

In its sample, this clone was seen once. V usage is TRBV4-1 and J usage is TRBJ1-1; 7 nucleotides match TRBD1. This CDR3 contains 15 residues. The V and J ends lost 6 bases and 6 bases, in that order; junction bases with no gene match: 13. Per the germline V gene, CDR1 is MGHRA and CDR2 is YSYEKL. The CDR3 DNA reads TGCGCCAGCAGGGCAGTCGGGGACAGAGGCCCTGAAGCTTTCTTT. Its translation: CASRAVGDRGPEAFF.

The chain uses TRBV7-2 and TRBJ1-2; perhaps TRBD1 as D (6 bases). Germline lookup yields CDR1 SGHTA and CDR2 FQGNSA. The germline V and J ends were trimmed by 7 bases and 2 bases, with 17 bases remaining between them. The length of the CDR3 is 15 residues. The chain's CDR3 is CASIPDSPLNYGYTF. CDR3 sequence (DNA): TGTGCCAGCATCCCGGACAGCCCTCTAAACTATGGCTACACCTTC.

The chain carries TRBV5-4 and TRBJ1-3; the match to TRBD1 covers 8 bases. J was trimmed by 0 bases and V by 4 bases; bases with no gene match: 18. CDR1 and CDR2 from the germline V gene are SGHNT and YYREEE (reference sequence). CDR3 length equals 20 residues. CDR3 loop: CASSEGTGGSGASSGNTIYF. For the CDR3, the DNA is TGTGCCAGCAGCGAAGGGACAGGCGGCAGTGGCGCCTCCTCTGGAAACACCATATATTTT. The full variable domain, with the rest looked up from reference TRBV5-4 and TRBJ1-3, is ETGVTQSPTHLIKTRGQQVTLRCSSQSGHNTVSWYQQALGQGPQFIFQYYREEENGRGNFPPRFSGLQFPNYSSELNVNALELDDSALYLCASSEGTGGSGASSGNTIYFGEGSWLTVV.